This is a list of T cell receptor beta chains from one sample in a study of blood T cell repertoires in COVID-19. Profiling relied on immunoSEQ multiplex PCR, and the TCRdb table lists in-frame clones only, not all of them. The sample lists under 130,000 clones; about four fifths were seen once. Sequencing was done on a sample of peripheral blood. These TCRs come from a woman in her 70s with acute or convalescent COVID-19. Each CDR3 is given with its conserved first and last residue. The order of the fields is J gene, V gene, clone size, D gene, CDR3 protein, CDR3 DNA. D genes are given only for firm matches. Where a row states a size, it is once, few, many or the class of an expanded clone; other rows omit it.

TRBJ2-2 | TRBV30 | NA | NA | CAWGSGAPSGELFF | TGTGCCTGGGGCAGTGGGGCTCCTTCCGGGGAGCTGTTTTTT
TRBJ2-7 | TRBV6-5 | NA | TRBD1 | CASSYSGQVNEQYF | TGTGCCAGCAGTTACTCGGGACAGGTCAACGAGCAGTACTTC
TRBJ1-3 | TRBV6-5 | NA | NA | CASTRGPSSGNTIYF | TGTGCCAGCACGAGAGGGCCCAGCTCTGGAAACACCATATATTTT
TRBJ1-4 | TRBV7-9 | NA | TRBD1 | CASSVQGRYEKLFF | TGTGCCAGCAGCGTACAGGGGAGGTATGAAAAACTGTTTTTT
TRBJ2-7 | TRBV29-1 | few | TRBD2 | CSTGLAGSQEQYF | TGCAGCACGGGACTAGCGGGGTCTCAGGAGCAGTACTTC
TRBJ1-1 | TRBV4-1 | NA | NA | CASSQDGQGSEAFF | TGCGCCAGCAGCCAAGATGGGCAGGGCTCTGAAGCTTTCTTT
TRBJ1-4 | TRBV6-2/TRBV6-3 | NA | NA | CASSPGHSNEKLFF | TGTGCCAGCAGTCCGGGACATTCGAATGAAAAACTGTTTTTT
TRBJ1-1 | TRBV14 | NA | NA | CASSLKPGDHGTEAFF | TGTGCCAGCAGCCTTAAACCAGGGGACCACGGTACTGAAGCTTTCTTT
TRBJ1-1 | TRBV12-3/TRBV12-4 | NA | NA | CASGRNTEAFF | TGTGCCAGCGGGAGGAACACTGAAGCTTTCTTT
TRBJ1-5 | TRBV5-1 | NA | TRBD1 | CASSTGQGGQPQHF | TGCGCCAGCAGCACGGGACAGGGAGGTCAGCCCCAGCATTTT
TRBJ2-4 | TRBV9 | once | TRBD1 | CASSVGDRLNIQYF | TGTGCCAGCAGCGTCGGGGACAGATTAAACATTCAGTACTTC
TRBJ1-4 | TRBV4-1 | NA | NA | CASSQGAGGPTNEKLFF | TGCGCCAGCAGCCAAGGGGCGGGGGGGCCAACTAATGAAAAACTGTTTTTT
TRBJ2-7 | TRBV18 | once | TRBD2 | CASSPRRGDMDEQYF | TGTGCCAGCTCACCACGTCGGGGGGATATGGACGAGCAGTACTTC
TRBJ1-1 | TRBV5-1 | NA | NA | CASSWSTENTEAFF | TGCGCCAGCAGCTGGAGCACCGAGAACACTGAAGCTTTCTTT
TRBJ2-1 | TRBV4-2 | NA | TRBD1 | CASSQASGGGEQFF | TGTGCCAGCAGCCAAGCCTCAGGGGGCGGGGAGCAGTTCTTC
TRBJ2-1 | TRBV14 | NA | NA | CASSLAYRNNEQFF | TGTGCCAGCAGCTTAGCGTATCGGAACAATGAGCAGTTCTTC
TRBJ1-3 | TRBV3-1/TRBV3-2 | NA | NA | CASSQQGGGNTIYF | TGTGCCAGCAGCCAACAGGGCGGAGGAAACACCATATATTTT
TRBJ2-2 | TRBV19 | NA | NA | CASSLSGTLLTGELFF | TGTGCCAGTAGTCTCTCCGGGACACTGCTCACCGGGGAGCTGTTTTTT
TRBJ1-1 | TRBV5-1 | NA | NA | CASSLAGGARNTEAFF | TGCGCCAGCAGCTTGGCCGGAGGGGCGCGGAACACTGAAGCTTTCTTT
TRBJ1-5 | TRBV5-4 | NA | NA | CASSLDRDQPQHF | TGTGCCAGCAGCTTGGACAGAGATCAGCCCCAGCATTTT
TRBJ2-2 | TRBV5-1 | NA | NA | CASSLAGENTGELFF | TGCGCCAGCAGCTTAGCCGGGGAGAACACCGGGGAGCTGTTTTTT
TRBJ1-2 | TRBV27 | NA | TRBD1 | CASSGNRGRLYGYTF | TGTGCCAGCAGTGGGAACAGGGGCCGACTCTATGGCTACACCTTC
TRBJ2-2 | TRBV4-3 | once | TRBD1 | CASATGSLNTGELFF | TGCGCCAGTGCGACAGGGTCTTTGAACACCGGGGAGCTGTTTTTT
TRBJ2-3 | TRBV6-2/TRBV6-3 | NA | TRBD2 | CASSYPVGAGGSTDTQYF | TGTGCCAGCAGTTATCCCGTGGGAGCGGGGGGTAGCACAGATACGCAGTATTTT
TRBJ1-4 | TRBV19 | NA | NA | CATSDTLGSTNEKLFF | TGTGCCACCTCAGACACTTTGGGCTCAACTAATGAAAAACTGTTTTTT
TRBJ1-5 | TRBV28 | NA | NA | CASRNVGGAQPQHF | TGTGCCAGCAGAAACGTTGGGGGGGCTCAGCCCCAGCATTTT
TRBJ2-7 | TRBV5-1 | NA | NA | CASSLEVGRSYEQYF | TGCGCCAGCAGCTTGGAGGTGGGGCGATCCTACGAGCAGTACTTC
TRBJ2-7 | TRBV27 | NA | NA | CASSPDPDRTSMYF | TGTGCCAGCAGTCCCGACCCTGACAGGACCAGTATGTACTTC
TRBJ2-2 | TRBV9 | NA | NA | CASSVVPTGTGELFF | TGTGCCAGCAGCGTAGTCCCGACGGGTACCGGGGAGCTGTTTTTT
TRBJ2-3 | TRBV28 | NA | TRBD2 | CASSTPGRTTDTQYF | TGTGCCAGCAGTACCCCCGGGAGGACCACAGATACGCAGTATTTT